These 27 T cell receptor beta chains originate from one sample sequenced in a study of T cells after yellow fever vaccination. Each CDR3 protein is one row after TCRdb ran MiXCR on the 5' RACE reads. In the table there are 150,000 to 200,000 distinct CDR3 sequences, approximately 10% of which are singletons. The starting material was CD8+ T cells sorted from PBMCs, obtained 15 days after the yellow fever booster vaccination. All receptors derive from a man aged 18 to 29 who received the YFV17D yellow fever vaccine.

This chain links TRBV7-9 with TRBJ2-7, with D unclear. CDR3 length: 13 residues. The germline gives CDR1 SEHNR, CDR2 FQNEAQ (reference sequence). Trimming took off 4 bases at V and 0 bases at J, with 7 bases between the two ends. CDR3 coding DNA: TGTGCCAGCAGCTACGGTTTCTCCTACGAGCAGTACTTC. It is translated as CASSYGFSYEQYF.

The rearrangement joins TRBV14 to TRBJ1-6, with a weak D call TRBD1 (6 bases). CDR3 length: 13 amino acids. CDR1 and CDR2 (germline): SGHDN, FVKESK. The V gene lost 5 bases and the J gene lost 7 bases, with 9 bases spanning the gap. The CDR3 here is CASSKGGNSPLHF. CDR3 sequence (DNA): TGTGCCAGCAGCAAAGGGGGGAATTCACCCCTCCACTTT.

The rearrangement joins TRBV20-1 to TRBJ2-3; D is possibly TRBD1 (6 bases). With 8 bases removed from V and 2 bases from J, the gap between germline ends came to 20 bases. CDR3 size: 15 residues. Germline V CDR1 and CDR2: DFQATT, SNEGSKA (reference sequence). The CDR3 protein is CSTDRDIRPTDTQYF. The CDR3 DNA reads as TGCAGTACCGATCGGGACATTCGGCCCACAGATACGCAGTATTTT.

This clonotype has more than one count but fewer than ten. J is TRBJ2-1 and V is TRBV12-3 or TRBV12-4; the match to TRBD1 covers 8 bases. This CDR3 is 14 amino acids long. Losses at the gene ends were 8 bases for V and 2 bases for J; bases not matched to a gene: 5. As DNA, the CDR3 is TGTGCCAGCGGACCAGGGGGCACCTACAATGAGCAGTTCTTC. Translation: CASGPGGTYNEQFF.

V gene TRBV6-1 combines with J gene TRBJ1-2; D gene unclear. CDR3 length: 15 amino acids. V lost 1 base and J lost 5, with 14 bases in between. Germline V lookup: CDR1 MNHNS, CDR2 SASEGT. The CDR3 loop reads CASSEGNEPSYGYTF. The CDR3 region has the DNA TGTGCCAGCAGTGAAGGGAACGAGCCTTCTTATGGCTACACCTTC.

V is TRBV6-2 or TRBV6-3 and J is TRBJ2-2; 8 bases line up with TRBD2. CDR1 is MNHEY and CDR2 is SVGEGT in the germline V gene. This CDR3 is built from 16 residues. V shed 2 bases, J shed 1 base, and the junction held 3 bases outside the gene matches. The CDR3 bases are TGTGCCAGCAGTTACCCCGGGAGGGTGAACACCGGGGAGCTGTTTTTT. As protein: CASSYPGRVNTGELFF.

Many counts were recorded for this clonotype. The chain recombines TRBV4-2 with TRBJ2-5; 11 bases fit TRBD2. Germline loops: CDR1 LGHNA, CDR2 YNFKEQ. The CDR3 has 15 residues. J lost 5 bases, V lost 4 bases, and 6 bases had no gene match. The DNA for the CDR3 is TGTGCCAGCAGCCCGTTAGCGGGGGGGAAGGAGACCCAGTACTTC. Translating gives CASSPLAGGKETQYF.

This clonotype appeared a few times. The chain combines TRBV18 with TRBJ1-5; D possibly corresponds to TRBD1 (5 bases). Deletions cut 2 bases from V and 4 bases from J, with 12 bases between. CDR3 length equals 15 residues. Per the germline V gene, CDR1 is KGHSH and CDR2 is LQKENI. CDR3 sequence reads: CASSPYPGVNQPQHF. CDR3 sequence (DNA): TGTGCCAGCTCACCATACCCGGGGGTGAATCAGCCCCAGCATTTT.

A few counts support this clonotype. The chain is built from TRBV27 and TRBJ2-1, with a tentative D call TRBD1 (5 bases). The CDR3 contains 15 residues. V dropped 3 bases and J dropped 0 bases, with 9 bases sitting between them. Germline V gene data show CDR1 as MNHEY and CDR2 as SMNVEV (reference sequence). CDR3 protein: CASSFLDSSYNEQFF. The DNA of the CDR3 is TGTGCCAGCAGTTTCCTAGACAGCTCCTACAATGAGCAGTTCTTC.

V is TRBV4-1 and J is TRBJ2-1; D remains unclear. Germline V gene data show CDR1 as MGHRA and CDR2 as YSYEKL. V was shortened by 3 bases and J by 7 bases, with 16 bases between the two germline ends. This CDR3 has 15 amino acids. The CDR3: CASSQTGPAQNEQFF. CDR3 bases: TGCGCCAGCAGCCAGACGGGCCCCGCCCAGAATGAGCAGTTCTTC.

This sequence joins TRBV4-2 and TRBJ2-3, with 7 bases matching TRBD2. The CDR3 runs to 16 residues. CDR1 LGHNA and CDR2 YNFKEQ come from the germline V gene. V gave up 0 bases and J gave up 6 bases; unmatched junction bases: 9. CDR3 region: CASSQDQRDYSDTQYF. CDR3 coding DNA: TGTGCCAGCAGCCAAGACCAGCGGGACTATTCGGATACGCAGTATTTT.

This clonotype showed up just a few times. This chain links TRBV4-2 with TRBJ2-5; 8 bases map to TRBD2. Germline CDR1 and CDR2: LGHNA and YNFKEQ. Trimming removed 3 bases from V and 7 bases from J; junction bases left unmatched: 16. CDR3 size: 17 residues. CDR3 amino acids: CASSHTTVAGPEGTQYF. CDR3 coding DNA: TGTGCCAGCAGCCATACGACTGTAGCGGGGCCAGAAGGGACCCAGTACTTC.

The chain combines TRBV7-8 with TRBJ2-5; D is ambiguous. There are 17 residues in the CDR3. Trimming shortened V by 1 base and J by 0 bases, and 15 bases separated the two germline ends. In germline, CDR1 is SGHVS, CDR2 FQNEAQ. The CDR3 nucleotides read TGTGCCAGCAGCTTAGATCTAAGCTTGCCTAACCAAGAGACCCAGTACTTC. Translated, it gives CASSLDLSLPNQETQYF.

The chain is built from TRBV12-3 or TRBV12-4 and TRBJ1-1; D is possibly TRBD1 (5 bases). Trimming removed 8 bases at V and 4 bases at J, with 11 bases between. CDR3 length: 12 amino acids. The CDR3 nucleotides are TGTGCCAGCGGGATGGGGGGCACTGAAGCTTTCTTT. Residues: CASGMGGTEAFF.

The DNA for the CDR3 is TGTGCCAGCAGCTTAGTAGAGGCTAACTATGGCTACACCTTC. Encoded protein: CASSLVEANYGYTF. The chain links TRBV7-2 to TRBJ1-2; D gene unclear. The germline CDR1 and CDR2 sequences are SGHTA and FQGNSA. This CDR3 has 14 residues. V gave up 1 base and J gave up 0 bases, with 6 bases separating them.

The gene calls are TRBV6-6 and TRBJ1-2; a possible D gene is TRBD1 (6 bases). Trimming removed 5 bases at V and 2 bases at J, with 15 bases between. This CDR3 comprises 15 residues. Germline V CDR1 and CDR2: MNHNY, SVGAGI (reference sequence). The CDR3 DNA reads TGTGCCAGCAGTCAGTGGGGGGGCGGAAACTATGGCTACACCTTC. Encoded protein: CASSQWGGGNYGYTF.

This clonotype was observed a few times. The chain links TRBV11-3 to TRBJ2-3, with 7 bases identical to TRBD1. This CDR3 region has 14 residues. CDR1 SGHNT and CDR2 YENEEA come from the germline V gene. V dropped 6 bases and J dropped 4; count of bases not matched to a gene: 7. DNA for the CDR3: TGTGCCAGCAGTTCGCGACAGGGTTCAGATACGCAGTATTTT. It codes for CASSSRQGSDTQYF.

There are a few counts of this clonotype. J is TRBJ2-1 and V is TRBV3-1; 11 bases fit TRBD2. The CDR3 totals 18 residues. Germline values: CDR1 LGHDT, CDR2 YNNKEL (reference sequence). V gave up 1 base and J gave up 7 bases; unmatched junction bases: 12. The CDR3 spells CASSQGLLAGGLMNEQFF. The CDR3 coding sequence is TGTGCCAGCAGCCAAGGTCTCCTAGCGGGGGGTCTAATGAATGAGCAGTTCTTC.

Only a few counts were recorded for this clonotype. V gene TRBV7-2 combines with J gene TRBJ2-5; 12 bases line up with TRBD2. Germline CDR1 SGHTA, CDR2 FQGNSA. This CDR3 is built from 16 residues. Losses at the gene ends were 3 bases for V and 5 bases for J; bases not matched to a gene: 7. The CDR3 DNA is TGTGCCAGCAGCTTCCTCGGGACTAGCGGGTTGGAGACCCAGTACTTC. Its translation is CASSFLGTSGLETQYF.

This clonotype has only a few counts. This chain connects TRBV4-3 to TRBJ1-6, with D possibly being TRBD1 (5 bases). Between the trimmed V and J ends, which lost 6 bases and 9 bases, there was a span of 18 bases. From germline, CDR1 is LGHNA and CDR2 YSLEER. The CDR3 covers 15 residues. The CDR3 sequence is CASSPGRQVGSPLHF. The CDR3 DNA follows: TGCGCCAGCAGTCCGGGGCGGCAGGTCGGTTCACCCCTCCACTTT.

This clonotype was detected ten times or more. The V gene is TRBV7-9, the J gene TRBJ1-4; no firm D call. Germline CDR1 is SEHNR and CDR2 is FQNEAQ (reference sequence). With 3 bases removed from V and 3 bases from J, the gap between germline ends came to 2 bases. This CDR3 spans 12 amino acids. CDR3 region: CASSLANEKLFF. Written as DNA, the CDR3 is TGTGCCAGCAGCTTGGCTAATGAAAAACTGTTTTTT.

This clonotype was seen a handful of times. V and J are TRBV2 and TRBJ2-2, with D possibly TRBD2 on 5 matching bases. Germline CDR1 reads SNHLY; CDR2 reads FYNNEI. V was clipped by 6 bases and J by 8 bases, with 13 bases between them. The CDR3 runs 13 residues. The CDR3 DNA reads TGTGCCAGCAGCGCCGGCGGGCGAGGGGAGCTGTTTTTT. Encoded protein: CASSAGGRGELFF.

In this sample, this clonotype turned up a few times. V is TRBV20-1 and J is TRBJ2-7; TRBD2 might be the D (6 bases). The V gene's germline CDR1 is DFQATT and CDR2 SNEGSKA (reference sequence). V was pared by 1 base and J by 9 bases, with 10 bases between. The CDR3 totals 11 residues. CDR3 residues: CSARGLEGQYF. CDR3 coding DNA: TGCAGTGCTAGAGGACTGGAGGGGCAGTACTTC.

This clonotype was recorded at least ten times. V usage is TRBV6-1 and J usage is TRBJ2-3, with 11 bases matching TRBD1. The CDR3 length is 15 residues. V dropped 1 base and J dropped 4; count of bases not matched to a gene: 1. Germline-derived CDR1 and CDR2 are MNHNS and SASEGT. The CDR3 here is CASSEGTGGADTQYF. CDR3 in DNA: TGTGCCAGCAGTGAAGGGACAGGGGGCGCAGATACGCAGTATTTT.

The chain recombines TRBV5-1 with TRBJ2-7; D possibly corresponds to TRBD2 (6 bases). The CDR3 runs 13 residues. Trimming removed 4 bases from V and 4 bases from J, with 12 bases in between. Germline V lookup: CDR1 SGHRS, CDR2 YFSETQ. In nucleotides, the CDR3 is TGCGCCAGCAGCGCGGGACTTGCTTACGAGCAGTACTTC. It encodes CASSAGLAYEQYF.

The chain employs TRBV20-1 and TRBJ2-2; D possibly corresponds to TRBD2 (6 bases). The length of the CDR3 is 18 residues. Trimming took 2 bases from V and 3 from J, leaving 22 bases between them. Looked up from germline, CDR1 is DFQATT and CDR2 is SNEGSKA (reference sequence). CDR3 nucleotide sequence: TGCAGTGCTAGAACGAGGCGGGACCAAATAAGGGACACCGGGGAGCTGTTTTTT. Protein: CSARTRRDQIRDTGELFF.

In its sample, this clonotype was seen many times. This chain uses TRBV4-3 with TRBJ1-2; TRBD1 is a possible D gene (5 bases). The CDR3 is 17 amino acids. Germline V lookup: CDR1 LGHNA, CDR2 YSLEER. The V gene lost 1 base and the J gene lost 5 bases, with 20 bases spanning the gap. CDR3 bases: TGCGCCAGCAGCCAAGGGTCCCGCGGCAGGGTGAGATATGGCTACACCTTC. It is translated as CASSQGSRGRVRYGYTF.